The 23 T cell receptor beta chains listed next were all sequenced from one sample in a study of cytomegalovirus exposure and HLA in healthy donors. Vbeta (60) and Jbeta (13) primers were used in the PCR. Clones were sequenced by immunoSEQ multiplex PCR, and TCRdb holds only the in-frame ones, with some missing. The table includes roughly 120,000 clones, 75% to 85% detected once. Material for sequencing was PBMCs. The source of these receptors is a male donor in good health and CMV-seropositive.

V usage is TRBV6-5 and J usage is TRBJ1-1, with D hard to call. Between the trimmed V and J ends, which lost 2 bases and 3 bases, there was a span of 10 bases. Germline loops: CDR1 MNHEY, CDR2 SVGAGI. This CDR3 comprises 14 residues. CDR3 amino acids: CASSYGQVYTEAFF. The CDR3 DNA is TGTGCCAGCAGTTACGGCCAGGTATACACTGAAGCTTTCTTT.

This clone was recorded only once. The chain uses TRBV30 and TRBJ2-7, with 11 bases identical to TRBD2. CDR3 size: 16 residues. V gave up 1 base and J gave up 3 bases; unmatched junction bases: 8. Germline lookup yields CDR1 GTSNPN and CDR2 SVGIG (reference sequence). The CDR3 loop reads CAWSGSTLAGDYEQYF. In nucleotides, the CDR3 is TGTGCCTGGAGTGGATCGACACTAGCGGGAGACTACGAGCAGTACTTC.

This chain joins TRBV27 and TRBJ1-4, with D unresolved. Trimming cost V 2 bases and J 7 bases, with 11 bases left between them. The CDR3 has 14 residues. Germline CDR1 is MNHEY and CDR2 is SMNVEV (reference sequence). The CDR3, as DNA: TGTGCCAGCAGTTTACCCGGGGTTAGTGAAAAACTGTTTTTT. Translated, it gives CASSLPGVSEKLFF.

This clone has just one count. The V gene is TRBV10-1, the J gene TRBJ2-1; D unresolved. The CDR3 extends over 15 amino acids. Germline-derived CDR1 and CDR2 are WNHNN and SYGVQD (reference sequence). V lost 0 bases and J lost 7, with 13 bases in between. As DNA, the CDR3 is TGCGCCAGCAGTGAGTCATGGCGGCCTCGGAATGAGCAGTTCTTC. Its translation: CASSESWRPRNEQFF.

The chain joins TRBV28 to TRBJ2-7; 7 nucleotides align to TRBD1. CDR1 is MDHEN, CDR2 SYDVKM, per germline. The V gene end was trimmed by 6 bases and the J gene end by 2 bases; junction bases not matched to a gene: 7. The CDR3 loop spans 14 amino acids. CDR3 residues: CASSAPGQTYEQYF. The DNA for the CDR3 is TGTGCCAGCAGCGCCCCGGGACAGACCTACGAGCAGTACTTC.

This rearrangement joins TRBV11-2 to TRBJ2-4, with 7 bases identical to TRBD2. The V and J ends lost 6 bases and 4 bases, in that order; junction bases with no gene match: 12. The germline V gene has CDR1 SGHAT and CDR2 FQNNGV. This CDR3 is 16 amino acids long. The CDR3 sequence: CASSLRAASGKNIQYF. CDR3 DNA sequence: TGTGCCAGCAGTTTAAGGGCGGCTAGCGGAAAAAACATTCAGTACTTC.

This rearrangement joins TRBV10-1 to TRBJ2-2; TRBD2 agrees at 8 bases. Trimming at V came to 7 bases and at J to 0 bases, leaving 10 bases not matched to a gene. Germline CDR1 WNHNN, CDR2 SYGVQD (reference sequence). The CDR3 runs 17 residues. CDR3 loop: CASNAGGLLSNTGELFF. CDR3 coding DNA: TGCGCCAGCAACGCGGGAGGCTTACTTTCGAACACCGGGGAGCTGTTTTTT.

This rearrangement joins TRBV7-2 to TRBJ2-3; D may be TRBD1 (6 bases). V was clipped by 5 bases and J by 5 bases, with 17 bases between them. Germline CDR1 is SGHTA and CDR2 is FQGNSA. This CDR3 comprises 15 residues. CDR3 nucleotide sequence: TGTGCCAGCAGCAGGGGGACGGCAACGCAAGATACGCAGTATTTT. Its protein is CASSRGTATQDTQYF.

The V and J genes are TRBV19 and TRBJ1-6; D remains unclear. Germline lookup yields CDR1 LNHDA and CDR2 SQIVND (reference sequence). The germline V and J ends were trimmed by 7 bases and 5 bases, with 15 bases remaining between them. CDR3 length: 15 residues. CDR3 loop: CASKEGSVHNSPLHF. Here the CDR3 DNA reads TGTGCCAGTAAGGAGGGCTCCGTACATAATTCACCCCTCCACTTT.

The rearrangement joins TRBV5-1 to TRBJ2-1, with D maybe TRBD2 (5 bases). Trimming shortened V by 4 bases and J by 9 bases, and 20 bases separated the two germline ends. Germline V gene lookup returns CDR1 SGHRS and CDR2 YFSETQ. The CDR3 sequence is 15 residues long. CDR3 residues: CASSPRSEVSPEQFF. As DNA, the CDR3 is TGCGCCAGCAGCCCGCGGTCGGAGGTTTCCCCTGAGCAGTTCTTC.

This clone has only a few counts. Compared with germline, one end of the junction differs, possibly owing to a read error. The rearrangement links TRBV28 to TRBJ2-2; 13 positions match TRBD2. Germline assignment: CDR1 MDHEN and CDR2 SYDVKM. The CDR3 has 17 residues. The CDR3 spells CASSWTSGRAKTGELFF. CDR3 coding DNA: TGTGCCAGCAGCTGGACTAGCGGGAGAGCGAAGACCGGGGAGCTGTTTTTT. The full variable domain, with the rest looked up from reference TRBV28 and TRBJ2-2, is DVKVTQSSRYLVKRTGEKVFLECVQDMDHENMFWYRQDPGLGLRLIYFSYDVKMKEKGDIPEGYSVSREKKERFSLILESASTNQTSMYLCASSWTSGRAKTGELFFGEGSRLTVL.

The V call is TRBV7-8, the J call TRBJ2-3; the D is unclear. Between the trimmed V and J ends, which lost 1 base and 0 bases, there was a span of 8 bases. Germline V gives CDR1 SGHVS, CDR2 FQNEAQ. CDR3 length: 15 amino acids. CDR3 sequence (DNA): TGTGCCAGCAGCTTAGTTGGTAGAAGCACAGATACGCAGTATTTT. Translation gives CASSLVGRSTDTQYF.

The chain uses TRBV5-1 and TRBJ1-1, with 7 bases aligning to TRBD1. The CDR3 runs 15 residues. The germline V gene encodes CDR1 SGHRS and CDR2 YFSETQ. With V trimmed by 2 bases and J by 2 bases, 6 bases remained unmatched. In DNA form, the CDR3 reads TGCGCCAGCAGCTTCCGTCAGGGGGGTAACACTGAAGCTTTCTTT. This encodes CASSFRQGGNTEAFF.

The chain is built from TRBV5-1 and TRBJ1-6, with D tentatively TRBD1 (5 bases). The CDR3 is 14 amino acids. Germline-derived CDR1 and CDR2 are SGHRS and YFSETQ. V lost 2 bases and J lost 7, with 10 bases in between. The DNA for the CDR3 is TGCGCCAGCAGCTTTAACGACAGAAATTCACCCCTCCACTTT. This codes for CASSFNDRNSPLHF.

This clone was counted a few times. The gene calls are TRBV9 and TRBJ1-4, with a possible D match to TRBD1 (5 bases). The CDR3 contains 15 residues. The germline V and J ends were trimmed by 0 bases and 8 bases, with 14 bases remaining between them. CDR1 and CDR2 (germline): SGDLS, YYNGEE. CDR3 region: CASSVGAGRSEKLFF. Here the CDR3 DNA reads TGTGCCAGCAGCGTAGGGGCAGGGAGGTCCGAAAAACTGTTTTTT.

Relative to its sample, this clone is medium-sized. DNA of the CDR3: TGTGCCAGCAGTTTTGAAGGGGCATACACCGGGGAGCTGTTTTTT. It translates to CASSFEGAYTGELFF. The chain links TRBV28 to TRBJ2-2, with D perhaps TRBD1 (5 bases). V shed 3 bases and J shed 3 bases, with 11 bases lying between them. The CDR3 is 15 amino acids. Germline CDR1 reads MDHEN; CDR2 reads SYDVKM.

The chain recombines TRBV10-3 with TRBJ2-1; D might be TRBD2 (6 bases). The V gene's germline CDR1 is ENHRY and CDR2 SYGVKD. The CDR3 spans 15 residues. Trimming cost V 6 bases and J 0 bases, with 12 bases left between them. CDR3 bases: TGTGCCATCAGAGATAGCGGAAGCTCCTACAATGAGCAGTTCTTC. It encodes CAIRDSGSSYNEQFF.

This clone was seen more than once but under ten times. The gene calls are TRBV27 and TRBJ1-5, with D maybe TRBD1 (5 bases). Germline values: CDR1 MNHEY, CDR2 SMNVEV (reference sequence). V was cut by 1 base and J by 7 bases, with 8 bases left in between. There are 13 residues in the CDR3. This CDR3 is CASSLLGAQPQHF. The DNA for the CDR3 is TGTGCCAGCAGTTTATTAGGGGCCCAGCCCCAGCATTTT.

The J gene is TRBJ2-4, the V gene TRBV7-9; TRBD1 might be the D (6 bases). CDR1 SEHNR and CDR2 FQNEAQ come from the germline V gene (reference sequence). V lost 1 base and J 10 bases, leaving 20 bases between the germline ends. CDR3 size: 16 residues. CDR3 sequence reads: CASSLEGDGQGRIQYF. The DNA for the CDR3 is TGTGCCAGCAGCTTAGAGGGGGACGGGCAGGGGCGGATTCAGTACTTC.

The chain carries TRBV28 and TRBJ2-5, with D possibly matching TRBD2 (6 bases). The germline CDR1 and CDR2 sequences are MDHEN and SYDVKM. Trimming removed 3 bases at V and 5 bases at J, with 10 bases between. The CDR3 loop spans 13 amino acids. This CDR3 reads CASSFSGWETQYF. The CDR3 nucleotides are TGTGCCAGCAGTTTCAGCGGGTGGGAGACCCAGTACTTC. Looking up the rest from reference TRBV28 and TRBJ2-5 gives the full variable domain: DVKVTQSSRYLVKRTGEKVFLECVQDMDHENMFWYRQDPGLGLRLIYFSYDVKMKEKGDIPEGYSVSREKKERFSLILESASTNQTSMYLCASSFSGWETQYFGPGTRLLVL.

The V gene is TRBV6-5, the J gene TRBJ1-1; D might be TRBD1 (6 bases). Looked up from germline, CDR1 is MNHEY and CDR2 is SVGAGI. V lost 3 bases and J lost 5, with 13 bases in between. The CDR3 is 14 amino acids. DNA of the CDR3: TGTGCCAGCAGTTATACAGGGAAGGTAACTGAAGCTTTCTTT. It codes for CASSYTGKVTEAFF.

The chain carries TRBV30 and TRBJ2-7; 7 nucleotides match TRBD1. The trim removed 1 base at V and 5 bases at J, leaving 2 bases unmatched. CDR1 and CDR2 from the germline V gene are GTSNPN and SVGIG (reference sequence). CDR3 length: 12 residues. CDR3 residues: CAWSAGGHEQYF. The CDR3 DNA sequence: TGTGCCTGGAGTGCAGGGGGTCACGAGCAGTACTTC.

This CDR3 reads CASSSRTGGKTNYGYTF. Here the CDR3 DNA reads TGTGCCAGCAGCTCCCGGACAGGGGGAAAAACTAACTATGGCTACACCTTC. The chain joins TRBV13 to TRBJ1-2; TRBD1 aligns across 10 bases. The trim removed 4 bases at V and 0 bases at J, leaving 8 bases unmatched. The CDR3 totals 17 residues. CDR1 is PRHDT, CDR2 FYEKMQ, per germline (reference sequence). Drawing the rest from reference TRBV13 and TRBJ1-2, the complete variable domain is AAGVIQSPRHLIKEKRETATLKCYPIPRHDTVYWYQQGPGQDPQFLISFYEKMQSDKGSIPDRFSAQQFSDYHSELNMSSLELGDSALYFCASSSRTGGKTNYGYTFGSGTRLTVV.